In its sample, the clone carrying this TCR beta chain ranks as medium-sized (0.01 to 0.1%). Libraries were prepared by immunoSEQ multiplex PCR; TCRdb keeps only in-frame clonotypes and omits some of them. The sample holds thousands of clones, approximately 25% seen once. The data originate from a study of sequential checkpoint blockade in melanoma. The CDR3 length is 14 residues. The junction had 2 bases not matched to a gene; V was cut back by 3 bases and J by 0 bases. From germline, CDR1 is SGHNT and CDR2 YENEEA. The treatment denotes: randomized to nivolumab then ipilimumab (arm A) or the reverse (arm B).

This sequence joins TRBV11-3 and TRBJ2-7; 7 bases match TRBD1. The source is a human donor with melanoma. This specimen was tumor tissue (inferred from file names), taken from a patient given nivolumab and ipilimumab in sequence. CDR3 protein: CASSLWDSSYEQYF. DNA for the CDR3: TGTGCCAGCAGCTTGTGGGACAGCTCCTACGAGCAGTACTTC.